This section outlines one T cell receptor (beta chain) sequence together with its context. In its sample, this clonotype was seen a few times. This clone's antigen is unknown. It has no much larger one-base neighbor in the sample; base qualities were not kept. From the cysteine up to the phenylalanine, the CDR3 has a length of 16 residues. Only the CDR3 part of the read is kept: 48 bases, read in frame from the first base. The germline V gene yields SGHTA for CDR1 and FQGNSA for CDR2. Ends trimmed: V by 7 bases, J by 4 bases; bases unmatched to a gene: 11. The data originate from a study of blood T cells in healthy people across ages (dated by TCRdb to about 2015). Concerning the study at large: Template switching captured roughly one uniquely barcoded TCR beta cDNA molecule per two T cells in model experiments. To track age-related changes in TCR beta repertoire diversity, the study relied on deep sequencing normalized with unique cDNA molecular identifiers. The donors were divided into four age groups: young (average approximately 16 years), middle-aged (about 41), aged (about 62) and long-lived (around 80). To avoid experimental bias, donors of different ages were spread randomly across the sequencing lanes. The study analyzed two additional independent replicas of 1 million unique cDNA reads from the same blood draw for two donors, one aged 18 to 30 and one aged 80 or older.

Library construction relied on 5' RACE. The sequencer was an Illumina HiSeq 2500. A second PCR of roughly 7 to 11 cycles was performed with a sample-barcoded 5' primer and a J-beta primer mix. Each TCR beta cDNA molecule received a unique molecular identifier from a template-switch 5' adaptor carrying 12 random nucleotides. At least 2.5 million CDR3-containing paired-end reads were obtained from each sample. All of the RNA was converted into first-strand cDNA using the Mint cDNA synthesis kit, with a TRBC-specific oligonucleotide serving as the primer. Following uracil-DNA glycosylase treatment, all cDNA underwent a first 18-cycle PCR with the universal primers M1SS and BC2_uni_R. The original methods were these. For normalization, 1 million high-quality reads, each with a distinct molecular identifier, were randomly selected from each sample. Reads sharing molecular identifiers were discarded rather than binned into consensus sequences. MiTCR, run with a Q25 quality threshold and the strictest error-elimination algorithm, handled CDR3 identification, clonotype clustering and error correction. A nonparametric unseen species model with Euler transformation was used to estimate a lower bound on total TCR beta diversity. The raw public data were reprocessed by TCRdb itself: fastp quality trimming at Q25, MiXCR clonotype calling, in-frame beta chains only. One record per CDR3 amino acid sequence lists the most common genes and DNA. What appears here as the V and J calls and clone size reflects TCRdb's work, not the paper's. The sample has 890,000 or so distinct CDR3 sequences on record, 60% to 80% of them singletons. Of the sample, 25% to 35% falls within the top ten clones.

The approximately 40 donors, aged roughly 6 to 95 years, were systemically healthy Caucasian individuals from Russia. Approximately 9.3 milliliters of peripheral blood were drawn from each donor into EDTA-treated Vacutainer tubes. Ficoll-Paque density-gradient centrifugation was used to isolate PBMCs, with at least 6 million obtained per sample. Trizol reagent was used to extract total RNA from PBMCs, with at least 6 micrograms per sample. The percentages of naive CD45RAhigh/CD27high T cells were determined by flow cytometry on a PBMC aliquot from every donor. Overall study outcomes, separate from this receptor: Total diversity estimates from one million sequenced T cells were considered lower bounds and underestimates. Observed TCR beta diversity per million T cells fell roughly linearly with age, and a significant reduction was already apparent by age around 39. Because donor CMV infection status was unknown, age-related changes in expanded clonotypes were potentially confounded. Compared with the aged group, the long-lived group had more naive CD4+ T cells, fewer expanded clones and increased TCR diversity, suggesting age selection. There was a strong correlation between observed TCR beta diversity and the percentage of naive T cells measured by flow cytometry. Conclusive comparison of naive and antigen-experienced compartments was prevented by the profiling of bulk unsorted PBMCs.

Sequenced material: blood. The sequence was obtained from a man aged 25 to 40 in good health. The sequence joins TRBV7-2 to TRBJ2-7; TRBD2 agrees with 12 junctional bases. The CDR3 reads as follows: CASTQLSSGGVYEQYF. In nucleotide form, the sequence is TGTGCCAGCACCCAGCTATCTAGCGGGGGGGTGTACGAGCAGTACTTC.